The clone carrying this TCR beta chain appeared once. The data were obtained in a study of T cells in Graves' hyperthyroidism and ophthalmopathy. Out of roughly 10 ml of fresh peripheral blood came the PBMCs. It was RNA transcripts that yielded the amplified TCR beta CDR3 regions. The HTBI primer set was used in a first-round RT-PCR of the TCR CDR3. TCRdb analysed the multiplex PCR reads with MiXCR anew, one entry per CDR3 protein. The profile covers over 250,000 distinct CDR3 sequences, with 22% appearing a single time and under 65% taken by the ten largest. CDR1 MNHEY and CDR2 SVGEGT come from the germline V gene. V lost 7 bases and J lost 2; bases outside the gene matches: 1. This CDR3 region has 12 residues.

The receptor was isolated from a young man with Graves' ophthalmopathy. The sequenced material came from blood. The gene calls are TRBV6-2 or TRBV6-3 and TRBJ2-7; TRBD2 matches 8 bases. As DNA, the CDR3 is TGTGCCAGCAAACTAGCGGCCTACGAGCAGTACTTC. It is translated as CASKLAAYEQYF.